The present T cell receptor beta chain was sequenced within a study of cytomegalovirus exposure and HLA in healthy donors. Across the whole study: HLA-typed donors were the source of approximately 88 million unique TCRs, which an early data release held.

60 Vbeta and 13 Jbeta primers were used in PCR. Profiled with immunoSEQ multiplex PCR; TCRdb holds only in-frame clones, not every one. The sample records about 130,000 clones, 80% to 85% being singletons. General observations from the study: In a later analysis, at a false discovery rate of 0.05, approximately 16,000 TCR beta sequences matched HLA alleles. The majority of CMV-associated TCR beta chains were reported as apparently HLA-restricted in a later analysis.

The CDR3 has 14 amino acids. Germline values: CDR1 MDHEN, CDR2 SYDVKM. J was trimmed by 7 bases and V by 5 bases; bases with no gene match: 6. With regard to this clone: Its antigen is not known.

V is TRBV28 and J is TRBJ1-5; 9 bases are a match to TRBD1. This sequence originates from a woman in her thirties in good health and CMV-seronegative. Sequences were obtained from PBMCs. CDR3 loop: CASSATGGWQPQHF. DNA for the CDR3: TGTGCCAGCAGTGCTACAGGGGGCTGGCAGCCCCAGCATTTT.